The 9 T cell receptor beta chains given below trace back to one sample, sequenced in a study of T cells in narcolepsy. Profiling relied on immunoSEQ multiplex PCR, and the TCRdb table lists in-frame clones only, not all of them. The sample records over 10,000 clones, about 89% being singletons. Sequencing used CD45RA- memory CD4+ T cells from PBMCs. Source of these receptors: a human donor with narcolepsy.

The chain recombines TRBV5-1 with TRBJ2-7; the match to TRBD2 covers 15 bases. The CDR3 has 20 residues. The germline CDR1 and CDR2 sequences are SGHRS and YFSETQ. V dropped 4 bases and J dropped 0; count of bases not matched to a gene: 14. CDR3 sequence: CASSVNPGLAGGRGSYEQYF. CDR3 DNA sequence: TGCGCCAGCAGCGTAAATCCGGGACTAGCGGGAGGCAGAGGCTCCTACGAGCAGTACTTC.

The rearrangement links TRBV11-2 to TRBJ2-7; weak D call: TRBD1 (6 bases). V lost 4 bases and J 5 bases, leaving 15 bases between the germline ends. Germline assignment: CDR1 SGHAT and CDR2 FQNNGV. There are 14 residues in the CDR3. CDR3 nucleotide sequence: TGTGCCAGCAGCTCTCCGGCAGGGGTTCACGAGCAGTACTTC. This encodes CASSSPAGVHEQYF.

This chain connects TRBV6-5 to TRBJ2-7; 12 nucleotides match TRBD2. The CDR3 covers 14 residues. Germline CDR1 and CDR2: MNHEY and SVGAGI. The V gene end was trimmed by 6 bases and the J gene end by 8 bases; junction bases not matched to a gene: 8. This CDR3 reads CASSASGRAYQQYF. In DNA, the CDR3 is TGTGCCAGCAGCGCTAGCGGGAGGGCCTATCAGCAGTACTTC.

The CDR3 is CATSREQGLSGQFF. The CDR3 DNA sequence: TGTGCCACCAGCAGAGAGCAGGGCCTGAGTGGGCAGTTCTTC. The V and J genes are TRBV15 and TRBJ2-1; a weak D match, TRBD1 (5 bases). V was clipped by 0 bases and J by 12 bases, with 15 bases between them. The CDR3 spans 14 residues. Germline V gives CDR1 LNHNV, CDR2 YYDKDF (reference sequence).

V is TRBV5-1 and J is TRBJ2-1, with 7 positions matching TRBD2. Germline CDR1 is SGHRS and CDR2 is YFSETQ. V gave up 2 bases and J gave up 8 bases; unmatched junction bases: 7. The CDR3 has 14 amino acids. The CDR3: CASSFSAGMDEQFF. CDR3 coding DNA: TGCGCCAGCAGCTTCTCAGCGGGAATGGATGAGCAGTTCTTC.

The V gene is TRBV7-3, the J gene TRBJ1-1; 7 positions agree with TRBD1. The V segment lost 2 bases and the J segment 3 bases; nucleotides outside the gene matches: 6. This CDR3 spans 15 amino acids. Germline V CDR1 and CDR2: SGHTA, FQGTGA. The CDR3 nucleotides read TGTGCCAGCAGCTTAGGGAACAGGGGTCACACTGAAGCTTTCTTT. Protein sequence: CASSLGNRGHTEAFF.

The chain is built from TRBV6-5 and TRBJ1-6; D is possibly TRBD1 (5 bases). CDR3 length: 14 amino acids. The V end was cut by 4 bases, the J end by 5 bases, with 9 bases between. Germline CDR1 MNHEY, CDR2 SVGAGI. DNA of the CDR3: TGTGCCAGCAGTTCCCAGGGTAATAATTCACCCCTCCACTTT. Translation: CASSSQGNNSPLHF.

The CDR3 nucleotides are TGTGCCAGCAGTGAAAGTCGCGGGAAGGGGTATGAGACCCAGTACTTC. It yields the protein CASSESRGKGYETQYF. This chain uses TRBV6-1 with TRBJ2-5; D is perhaps TRBD2 (6 bases). Per germline, CDR1 MNHNS and CDR2 SASEGT. The ends were cut back, 2 bases at V and 5 bases at J, with 18 bases in the middle. This CDR3 is built from 16 residues.

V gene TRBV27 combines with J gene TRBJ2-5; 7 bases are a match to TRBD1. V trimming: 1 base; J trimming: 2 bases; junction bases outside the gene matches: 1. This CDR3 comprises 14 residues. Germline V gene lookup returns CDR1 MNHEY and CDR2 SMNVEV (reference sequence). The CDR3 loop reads CASSLWGQQETQYF. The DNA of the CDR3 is TGTGCCAGCAGTTTATGGGGACAGCAAGAGACCCAGTACTTC.